The next 9 T cell receptor beta chains were all read from a single sample in a study of blood T cell repertoires in COVID-19. Repertoires were generated with immunoSEQ multiplex PCR, while TCRdb's copy carries only in-frame clones and drops some. The sample contains approximately 50,000 clones, around nine tenths of which appear only once. The source material was peripheral blood. These receptors were taken from a human donor in a cohort sampled during active COVID-19.

J is TRBJ1-5 and V is TRBV4-2; 8 bases map to TRBD1. This CDR3 is built from 16 residues. The germline gives CDR1 LGHNA, CDR2 YNFKEQ. V gave up 1 base and J gave up 3 bases; unmatched junction bases: 5. The CDR3 DNA sequence: TGTGCCAGCAGCCAAGGGGACAGGCGACTCAATCAGCCCCAGCATTTT. Protein sequence: CASSQGDRRLNQPQHF.

This clone was observed once. The chain links TRBV25-1 to TRBJ2-5, with D maybe TRBD1 (7 bases). The CDR3 spans 13 residues. CDR1 and CDR2 (germline): MGHDK, SYGVNS. V was pared by 5 bases and J by 7 bases, with 14 bases between. The CDR3 protein is CASSSTGEVTQYF. Here the CDR3 DNA reads TGTGCCAGCAGTTCTACAGGGGAGGTGACCCAGTACTTC.

The chain couples TRBV4-3 to TRBJ2-1, with TRBD2 as a possible D gene (6 bases). V gave up 4 bases and J gave up 7 bases, with 8 bases separating them. The CDR3 spans 12 residues. Looked up from germline, CDR1 is LGHNA and CDR2 is YSLEER. The CDR3 nucleotides are TGCGCCAGCAGCCCGGCGGGGAATGAGCAGTTCTTC. Its translation is CASSPAGNEQFF.

The J gene is TRBJ2-1, the V gene TRBV2; 12 nucleotides agree with TRBD2. There are 14 residues in the CDR3. Germline-derived CDR1 and CDR2 are SNHLY and FYNNEI. Germline trimming cut 6 bases from V and 7 bases from J; bases unmatched to any gene: 4. CDR3 nucleotide sequence: TGTGCCAGCAGGGCTAGCGGGGGGGTAAATGAGCAGTTCTTC. Protein product: CASRASGGVNEQFF.

This chain uses TRBV5-4 with TRBJ2-5; 7 nucleotides align to TRBD2. The V gene end was trimmed by 2 bases and the J gene end by 4 bases; junction bases not matched to a gene: 5. The germline V gene has CDR1 SGHNT and CDR2 YYREEE (reference sequence). CDR3 length: 14 amino acids. For the CDR3, the DNA is TGTGCCAGCAGCTTAAGGAGCGGGGCAGAGACCCAGTACTTC. The encoded protein is CASSLRSGAETQYF.

The J gene is TRBJ2-5, the V gene TRBV7-9; possible D gene TRBD1, 6 bases. The V end lost 6 bases, the J end lost 5 bases, and 13 bases lay between the germline ends. Germline V CDR1 and CDR2: SEHNR, FQNEAQ (reference sequence). The CDR3 totals 13 residues. The CDR3 region has the DNA TGTGCCAGCAGGCTCGGACAGTTCGAGACCCAGTACTTC. It codes for CASRLGQFETQYF.

This rearrangement joins TRBV18 to TRBJ1-1, with a possible D match to TRBD1 (6 bases). CDR1 is KGHSH, CDR2 LQKENI, per germline. The V and J ends lost 0 bases and 6 bases respectively, with 11 bases between them. The CDR3 is made up of 14 amino acids. The CDR3 protein is CASSPPRGGAEAFF. The CDR3 DNA is TGTGCCAGCTCACCACCTAGGGGGGGAGCTGAAGCTTTCTTT. Filled out from reference TRBV18 and TRBJ1-1, the complete variable domain reads NAGVMQNPRHLVRRRGQEARLRCSPMKGHSHVYWYRQLPEEGLKFMVYLQKENIIDESGMPKERFSAEFPKEGPSILRIQQVVRGDSAAYFCASSPPRGGAEAFFGQGTRLTVV.

In its sample, this clone was seen once. This same CDR3 is encoded by further DNA sequences in the sample. This chain connects TRBV19 to TRBJ2-1; perhaps TRBD1 as D (6 bases). Trimming stripped 6 bases from V and 4 bases from J, with 7 bases between. The CDR3 extends over 12 amino acids. CDR1 and CDR2 from the germline V gene are LNHDA and SQIVND (reference sequence). DNA of the CDR3: TGTGCCAGTAGCAGGGGTTACAATGAGCAGTTCTTC. Residues: CASSRGYNEQFF.

This clone was seen just once. The chain joins TRBV19 to TRBJ2-4; tentatively, D is TRBD2 (6 bases). V was clipped by 2 bases and J by 7 bases, with 6 bases between them. Germline CDR1 is LNHDA and CDR2 is SQIVND (reference sequence). This CDR3 contains 12 residues. This CDR3 is CASSIRENIQYF. The CDR3 coding sequence is TGTGCCAGTAGTATACGGGAGAACATTCAGTACTTC.